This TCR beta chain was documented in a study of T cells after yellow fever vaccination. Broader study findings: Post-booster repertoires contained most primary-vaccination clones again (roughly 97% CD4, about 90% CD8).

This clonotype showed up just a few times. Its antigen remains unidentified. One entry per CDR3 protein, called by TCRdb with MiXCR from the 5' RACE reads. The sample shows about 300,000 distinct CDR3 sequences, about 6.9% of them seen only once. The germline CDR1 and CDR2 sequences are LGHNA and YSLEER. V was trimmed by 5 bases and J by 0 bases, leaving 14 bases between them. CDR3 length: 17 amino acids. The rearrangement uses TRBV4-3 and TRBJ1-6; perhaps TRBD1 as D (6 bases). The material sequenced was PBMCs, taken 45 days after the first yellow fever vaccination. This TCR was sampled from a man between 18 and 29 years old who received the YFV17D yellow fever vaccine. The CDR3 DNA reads TGCGCCAGCAGCAAACAGGGAAGATCCTCCTATAATTCACCCCTCCACTTT. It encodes CASSKQGRSSYNSPLHF.